Shown below are 16 T cell receptor beta chains from a single sample sequenced in a study of T-cell memory formation after mild COVID-19. TCRdb passed the 5' RACE reads through MiXCR, listing each CDR3 protein once. Here the sample spans around 340,000 distinct CDR3 sequences, 12% to 15% being singletons. The sample was PBMCs or a T cell subset sorted from them (not recorded which). The receptor set was obtained from a man between 18 and 29 years old who had mild COVID-19 (a few samples of this study predate the infection). Cell type and time point are not known.

This clonotype was found a few times. The V call is TRBV2, the J call TRBJ2-7; TRBD1 matches 11 bases. Trimming cost V 4 bases and J 5 bases; bases outside gene matches: 4. CDR1 and CDR2 from the germline V gene are SNHLY and FYNNEI. This CDR3 has 14 amino acids. CDR3 sequence: CASSGGTGGNEQYF. DNA for the CDR3: TGTGCCAGCAGTGGCGGGACAGGGGGAAACGAGCAGTACTTC.

This clonotype was detected a few times. This sequence joins TRBV5-8 and TRBJ2-3; maybe TRBD1 (5 bases). Trimming took 3 bases from V and 5 from J, leaving 13 bases between them. Germline V lookup: CDR1 SGHTS, CDR2 YDEGEE. This CDR3 comprises 14 residues. The CDR3 is CASSSRVRKDTQYF. The CDR3 DNA sequence: TGTGCCAGCAGCTCCAGGGTTCGAAAAGATACGCAGTATTTT.

This sequence joins TRBV5-5 and TRBJ1-1; a weak D match, TRBD1 (5 bases). Trimming removed 2 bases at V and 5 bases at J, with 13 bases between. The CDR3 spans 14 residues. Germline assignment: CDR1 SGHKS and CDR2 YYEKEE (reference sequence). The DNA of the CDR3 is TGTGCCAGCAGCTTAGTCGGGGGGGAAACTGAAGCTTTCTTT. Translation gives CASSLVGGETEAFF.

The chain has TRBV5-1 and TRBJ2-5; 7 bases agree with TRBD1. Looked up from germline, CDR1 is SGHRS and CDR2 is YFSETQ. J was trimmed by 4 bases and V by 0 bases; bases with no gene match: 9. This CDR3 contains 16 residues. DNA of the CDR3: TGCGCCAGCAGCTTGGTTTCAGGGGGATTAGGAGAGACCCAGTACTTC. Translated: CASSLVSGGLGETQYF.

The chain links TRBV24-1 to TRBJ2-1, with 8 positions matching TRBD1. The CDR3 length is 16 residues. With V trimmed by 3 bases and J by 3 bases, 6 bases remained unmatched. Germline CDR1 reads KGHDR; CDR2 reads SFDVKD. Written as DNA, the CDR3 is TGTGCCACCAGTGATCCGACCGGGACAGGCTACAATGAGCAGTTCTTC. Translated, it gives CATSDPTGTGYNEQFF.

The rearrangement joins TRBV20-1 to TRBJ2-5; D may be TRBD1 or TRBD2 (6 bases each). CDR3 size: 12 residues. Trimming removed 8 bases from V and 5 bases from J, with 15 bases in between. Germline V gene lookup returns CDR1 DFQATT and CDR2 SNEGSKA (reference sequence). The CDR3 reads CSPVKGGETQYF. For the CDR3, the DNA is TGCAGTCCTGTGAAGGGGGGCGAGACCCAGTACTTC.

The sample holds many counts of this clonotype. The CDR3 DNA is TGCGCCAGCAGCTTGGGTATAGGGGGTTCCTACGAGCAGTACTTC. The encoded protein is CASSLGIGGSYEQYF. This chain joins TRBV5-1 and TRBJ2-7; tentative D call: TRBD1 (6 bases). Germline V CDR1 and CDR2: SGHRS, YFSETQ. Deletions cut 0 bases from V and 1 base from J, with 11 bases between. CDR3 size: 15 residues.

The genes are TRBV15 and TRBJ2-5; 8 nucleotides agree with TRBD2. The CDR3 runs 14 residues. Germline CDR1 is LNHNV and CDR2 is YYDKDF (reference sequence). Germline trimming cut 4 bases from V and 4 bases from J; bases unmatched to any gene: 5. The CDR3 region is CATSIAGGRETQYF. The DNA of the CDR3 is TGTGCCACCAGCATCGCGGGGGGTAGAGAGACCCAGTACTTC.

This clonotype occurred a few times. This chain connects TRBV20-1 to TRBJ2-5; a possible D gene is TRBD2 (6 bases). The germline CDR1 and CDR2 sequences are DFQATT and SNEGSKA (reference sequence). V gave up 6 bases and J gave up 2 bases, with 19 bases separating them. The CDR3 is 15 residues long. DNA of the CDR3: TGCAGTGCCGTCGCGCGGGGTTGGGTACAAGAGACCCAGTACTTC. Translating it yields CSAVARGWVQETQYF.

This clonotype was counted between two and nine times. The rearrangement links TRBV7-9 to TRBJ2-5, with D uncertain. CDR3 length: 14 amino acids. Germline V gives CDR1 SEHNR, CDR2 FQNEAQ (reference sequence). Trimming took 5 bases from V and 5 from J, leaving 15 bases between them. The CDR3 nucleotides are TGTGCCAGCAGCCCCCCGGGTACCCGGGAGACCCAGTACTTC. Translated, it gives CASSPPGTRETQYF.

This chain links TRBV5-1 with TRBJ2-5; D is perhaps TRBD1 (5 bases). V gave up 4 bases and J gave up 0 bases, with 10 bases separating them. CDR1 is SGHRS, CDR2 YFSETQ, per germline. The CDR3 totals 14 residues. CDR3 amino acids: CASSVYRYQETQYF. The CDR3, as DNA: TGCGCCAGCAGCGTATACAGGTACCAAGAGACCCAGTACTTC.

This clonotype was seen a few times. This chain uses TRBV9 with TRBJ2-3; weak D call: TRBD2 (6 bases). This CDR3 spans 16 amino acids. The V and J ends lost 3 bases and 0 bases respectively, with 14 bases between them. Germline-derived CDR1 and CDR2 are SGDLS and YYNGEE. CDR3 protein: CASSAWGDSSTDTQYF. CDR3 in DNA: TGTGCCAGCAGCGCTTGGGGGGACTCTAGCACAGATACGCAGTATTTT.

V usage is TRBV12-3 or TRBV12-4 and J usage is TRBJ2-7, with D perhaps matching TRBD1 (5 bases). The CDR3 covers 13 residues. Trimming pared 5 bases from V and 2 bases from J, leaving 10 bases between. The CDR3 protein is CASSRGRAYEQYV. CDR3 in DNA: TGTGCCAGCAGTAGAGGCAGGGCCTACGAGCAGTACGTC.

The chain uses TRBV12-5 and TRBJ2-2; no definite D call. The V gene's germline CDR1 is LGHNT and CDR2 FRNRAP. This CDR3 is 12 amino acids long. V lost 6 bases, J lost 3 bases, and 5 bases lay in between. The CDR3 here is CASGRYTGELFF. The CDR3 nucleotides read TGTGCTAGTGGCCGTTACACCGGGGAGCTGTTTTTT.

This clonotype was detected only a few times. The chain combines TRBV29-1 with TRBJ2-1; TRBD2 matches 11 bases. With V trimmed by 3 bases and J by 8 bases, 0 bases remained unmatched. The CDR3 covers 12 residues. Germline V gene lookup returns CDR1 SQVTM and CDR2 ANQGSEA. CDR3 loop: CSVEGLADEQFF. CDR3 sequence (DNA): TGCAGCGTTGAGGGACTAGCGGATGAGCAGTTCTTC.

The chain combines TRBV2 with TRBJ2-7, with D unresolved. CDR1 is SNHLY, CDR2 FYNNEI, per germline. V lost 6 bases and J lost 1, with 13 bases in between. The CDR3 spans 14 residues. The CDR3 sequence is CASREFDRSYEQYV. CDR3 DNA sequence: TGTGCCAGCAGGGAATTCGACCGGTCCTACGAGCAGTACGTC.